A selection of T cell receptor beta chains follows, all from one sample in a study of blood T cell repertoires in COVID-19. Assay used: immunoSEQ multiplex PCR; TCRdb lists only in-frame clones, some missing. This table holds some 240,000 clones, more than 75% found once. The sequencing sample was made of peripheral blood. The receptors shown here come from a woman aged 60-70 years with active or convalescent COVID-19. Each CDR3 is given with its conserved first and last residue. A D gene is named only where the DNA matches it firmly. Size tells how often a clone was seen (once, few, many) or the class of an expanded clone, and some rows leave it out.

CDR3	DNA	J	size	D	V
CASSYEGNTEAFF	TGTGCCAGCAGTTACGAGGGGAACACTGAAGCTTTCTTT	TRBJ1-1	.	.	TRBV6-5
CASSAMTSGGAETQYF	TGTGCCAGCAGTGCTATGACTAGCGGGGGGGCAGAGACCCAGTACTTC	TRBJ2-5	.	TRBD2	TRBV2
CASSPGHRSDTGELFF	TGTGCCAGCAGCCCGGGACATAGAAGTGACACCGGGGAGCTGTTTTTT	TRBJ2-2	.	.	TRBV11-2
CASSMGALSYEQYF	TGTGCCAGTAGCATGGGGGCCCTCTCCTACGAGCAGTACTTC	TRBJ2-7	.	.	TRBV19
CASSRNRGSTNEKLFF	TGTGCCAGCAGCCGAAACAGGGGTTCAACTAATGAAAAACTGTTTTTT	TRBJ1-4	.	TRBD1	TRBV2
CAWSGDTSYEQYF	TGTGCCTGGAGTGGGGACACCTCCTACGAGCAGTACTTC	TRBJ2-7	.	.	TRBV30
CASSLIPGQKNYEQYF	TGCGCCAGCAGCTTGATTCCGGGACAAAAAAACTACGAGCAGTACTTC	TRBJ2-7	.	.	TRBV5-1
CASSLNVRGGFNTGELFF	TGTGCCAGCAGCTTAAATGTCCGGGGGGGTTTTAACACCGGGGAGCTGTTTTTT	TRBJ2-2	.	TRBD2	TRBV7-3
CAWRGTESPLHF	TGTGCCTGGAGGGGGACAGAGTCACCCCTCCACTTT	TRBJ1-6	.	TRBD1	TRBV30
CASSQDEGVGELFF	TGCGCCAGCAGCCAAGATGAGGGGGTCGGGGAGCTGTTTTTT	TRBJ2-2	.	.	TRBV4-1
CASSLSLSGDTIYF	TGTGCCAGCAGCTTATCCCTCTCAGGGGACACCATATATTTT	TRBJ1-3	.	.	TRBV11-2
CASSQGGATDTQYF	TGTGCCAGCAGCCAAGGGGGGGCAACAGATACGCAGTATTTT	TRBJ2-3	.	.	TRBV6-4
CASSPWWDRHLPGTSPLHF	TGCGCCAGCAGTCCATGGTGGGACAGGCATCTTCCAGGCACTTCACCCCTCCACTTT	TRBJ1-6	few	TRBD1	TRBV23-1
CASSYSRGGAYEQYF	TGTGCCAGCAGTTACTCACGGGGGGGCGCCTACGAGCAGTACTTC	TRBJ2-7	.	TRBD2	TRBV6-6
CASGYREEYGYTF	TGTGCTAGTGGTTATAGAGAGGAGTATGGCTACACCTTC	TRBJ1-2	once	.	TRBV12-5
CASSRRDKTNNYGYTF	TGCGCCAGCAGTCGTCGGGACAAGACGAATAACTATGGCTACACCTTC	TRBJ1-2	.	.	TRBV23-1
CASSLTAGGPDTQYF	TGTGCCAGCAGCTTAACGGCGGGGGGGCCAGATACGCAGTATTTT	TRBJ2-3	.	TRBD2	TRBV7-3
CASSQGTGKAFF	TGTGCCAGCAGCCAAGGGACAGGGAAAGCTTTCTTT	TRBJ1-1	.	TRBD1	TRBV3-1/TRBV3-2
CASSSTGGAGGYTF	TGTGCCAGCAGCTCAACAGGGGGCGCGGGTGGCTACACCTTC	TRBJ1-2	.	TRBD1	TRBV13
CASSQFTGGFPYEQYF	TGTGCCAGCAGCCAGTTTACAGGGGGATTCCCCTACGAGCAGTACTTC	TRBJ2-7	.	TRBD1	TRBV3-1/TRBV3-2